A selection of T cell receptor beta chains follows, all from one sample in a study of early T cells in non-severe SARS-CoV-2 infection. MiXCR, applied by TCRdb to the 5' RACE reads, yields one record per CDR3 protein. Found here are fewer than 75,000 distinct CDR3 sequences, around 18% of them singletons; the top ten hold approximately 9%. Specimen: whole blood, collected at baseline. These receptors all stem from an adult who was a healthcare worker with PCR-confirmed SARS-CoV-2 infection or an uninfected control (not recorded which). Both conserved end residues are part of each CDR3. The D gene is left open where the match is weak. Clone size, where shown, is once, few, many, or a class for clones that have expanded.

>TRBJ2-7|-|TRBV2|-
TGTGCCAGCAGTGAGGCTAGCTGCTACGAGCAGTACTTC
CASSEASCYEQYF
>TRBJ2-1|-|TRBV4-3|-
TGCGCCAGCAGCCAAAGCGGGGACAACAATGAGCAGTTCTTC
CASSQSGDNNEQFF
>TRBJ2-7|-|TRBV5-4|-
TGTGCCAGCAGCTCTATGGGGCCGCCCGCCGAGCAGTACTTC
CASSSMGPPAEQYF
>TRBJ2-2|-|TRBV9|-
TGTGCCAGCAGTCAGACCGGGGAGCTGTTTTTT
CASSQTGELFF
>TRBJ2-7|-|TRBV6-6|TRBD1
TGTGCCACCGGAGACAGGGGCTACGAGCAGTACTTC
CATGDRGYEQYF
>TRBJ2-7|many|TRBV7-9|-
TGTGCCAGCAGCTTACAGGCGACCTACGAGCAGTACTTC
CASSLQATYEQYF
>TRBJ2-2|-|TRBV12-3/TRBV12-4|-
TGTGCCACCACCCGGGGGGCGGTCGAAACCGGGGAGCTGTTTTTT
CATTRGAVETGELFF
>TRBJ1-1|-|TRBV20-1|-
TGCAGTGCTGCGCAACCGGGACATATGAACACTGAAGCTTTCTTT
CSAAQPGHMNTEAFF
>TRBJ1-6|medium-sized|TRBV6-6|-
TGTGCCAGCAGTTACTCTCCTACGGACGGGGGGAAAGGTCCCCTCCACTTT
CASSYSPTDGGKGPLHF
>TRBJ2-3|few|TRBV11-2|TRBD2
TGTGCCAGCAGCCGAGAAGGACTAGCGGGGGGAGATACGCAGTATTTT
CASSREGLAGGDTQYF
>TRBJ1-5|few|TRBV7-2|-
TGTGCCAGCAGCTTAGGGGGGGCCGATCGCAATCAGCCCCAGCATTTT
CASSLGGADRNQPQHF
>TRBJ2-7|-|TRBV11-2|TRBD2
TGTGCCAGCAGCTTATTCTCTAGCGGTTACGAGCAGTACTTC
CASSLFSSGYEQYF
>TRBJ2-3|-|TRBV6-4|TRBD2
TGTGCCAGCAGTGCTAGCGGGGGGGCAGATACGCAGTATTTT
CASSASGGADTQYF
>TRBJ1-2|few|TRBV6-6|-
TGTGCCAGCACCAAGGGACCTCCAAAATATGGCTACACCTTC
CASTKGPPKYGYTF
>TRBJ1-1|-|TRBV20-1|TRBD1
TGCAGTGCTAGAGTAGGAGGACAGGTAATTTCTGAAGCTTTCTTT
CSARVGGQVISEAFF
>TRBJ2-1|-|TRBV2|TRBD2
TGTGCCAGCAGCCGACTAGCGAATGAGCAGTTCTTC
CASSRLANEQFF
>TRBJ1-2|few|TRBV7-9|-
TGTGCCAGCAGCTTAAACGAGCGTGACAGCAACTATGGCTACACCTTC
CASSLNERDSNYGYTF
>TRBJ2-2|-|TRBV29-1|-
TGCAGCGTTGAAGTCGGGCAGGGTTCGAACACCGGGGAGCTGTTTTTT
CSVEVGQGSNTGELFF
>TRBJ2-3|-|TRBV18|-
TGTGCCAGCTCACCAGGGGGGAACGCTGGGGATACGCAGTATTTT
CASSPGGNAGDTQYF
>TRBJ2-3|once|TRBV19|-
TGTGCCAGTAGTAGACTAGGAGTCGGTACGCAGTATTTT
CASSRLGVGTQYF
>TRBJ2-3|-|TRBV4-1|-
TGCGCCAGCAGCCAAGATGACATCGACGCTACGCAGTATTTT
CASSQDDIDATQYF
>TRBJ1-2|few|TRBV3-1|TRBD1
TGTGCCAGCAGCCTAAAGGGACAGAGGGGCTCTGGCTACACCTTC
CASSLKGQRGSGYTF
>TRBJ2-3|many|TRBV4-2|-
TGTGCCAGCAGCCAAGGGGGGGTTGCTAGCACAGATACGCAGTATTTT
CASSQGGVASTDTQYF
>TRBJ1-5|-|TRBV6-1|TRBD1
TGTGCCAGCAGTCTTCGACAGGGGGTTTGGAATCAGCCCCAGCATTTT
CASSLRQGVWNQPQHF
>TRBJ1-2|-|TRBV5-4|TRBD1
TGTGCCAGCAGCATCGGGACAGGAGCACTGGGCTACACCTTC
CASSIGTGALGYTF
>TRBJ2-1|many|TRBV7-2|TRBD2
TGTGCCAGCAGCTTAGAGACTAGCGGGGGCCTTTGGAATGAGCAGTTCTTC
CASSLETSGGLWNEQFF
>TRBJ2-3|-|TRBV11-2|TRBD1
TGTGCCAGCAGCCTCGACAGGGGCCCAGATACGCAGTATTTT
CASSLDRGPDTQYF
>TRBJ2-1|-|TRBV7-9|-
TGTGCCAGCAGACACCTAGCGACATCCTACAATGAGCAGTTCTTC
CASRHLATSYNEQFF
>TRBJ2-6|-|TRBV4-2|TRBD1
TGTGCCAGCAGCCAAGTTTTTGAGGGGGCCACTTCCTCTGGGGCCAACGTCCTGACTTTC
CASSQVFEGATSSGANVLTF
>TRBJ2-2|-|TRBV9|TRBD1
TGTGCCAGCAGCGGATACAGGGGGCGCACCGGGGAGCTGTTTTTT
CASSGYRGRTGELFF
>TRBJ2-2|few|TRBV12-3/TRBV12-4|TRBD1
TGTGCCAGCAGCGGAAAAGACAGGGCTAACACCGGGGAGCTGTTTTTT
CASSGKDRANTGELFF
>TRBJ2-7|-|TRBV12-3/TRBV12-4|-
TGTGCCAGCAGTTTGGGGTTTAGGGAGCAGTACTTC
CASSLGFREQYF
>TRBJ2-5|few|TRBV5-1|-
TGCGCCAGCAGCTCGACACTCCAAGAGACCCAGTACTTC
CASSSTLQETQYF
>TRBJ1-1|few|TRBV2|TRBD1
TGTGCCAGCGGGAAGACCCGGACAGGGACGAGCACTGAAGCTTTCTTT
CASGKTRTGTSTEAFF
>TRBJ2-1|few|TRBV7-9|-
TGTGCCAGCCGTAGCGGTCTCTACAATGAGCAGTTCTTC
CASRSGLYNEQFF
>TRBJ2-7|once|TRBV5-4|TRBD1
TGTGCCAGCATCCCTGGGTCCCCGGGCCAGGGGGAGTCCTACGAGCAGTACTTC
CASIPGSPGQGESYEQYF
>TRBJ1-5|-|TRBV19|-
TGTGCCAGTAGTATAGAGGCCCCCCTAGCTGGGGGCAGCAATCAGCCCCAGCATTTT
CASSIEAPLAGGSNQPQHF
>TRBJ2-6|-|TRBV5-5|-
TGTGCCAGCAGCTTGCAGTCTGGGGCCAACGTCCTGACTTTC
CASSLQSGANVLTF
>TRBJ2-1|few|TRBV12-3/TRBV12-4|-
TGTGCCAGCTCCCGATCAGTGCAGGGAGGCAATGAGCAGTTCTTC
CASSRSVQGGNEQFF
>TRBJ1-6|-|TRBV18|-
TGTGCCAGCTCACCAAGTAATAATTCACCCCTCCACTTT
CASSPSNNSPLHF
>TRBJ1-6|-|TRBV7-8|TRBD1
TGTGCCAGCAGCAAAGACAGGGGTTGGAATTCACCCCTCCACTTT
CASSKDRGWNSPLHF
>TRBJ2-4|few|TRBV11-2|TRBD1
TGTGCCAGCAGCTTGTACAGGGGCGAAGCCAAAAACATTCAGTACTTC
CASSLYRGEAKNIQYF